This TCR beta chain was recorded in a study of CD4 T cells in relation to SARS-CoV-2 and coronaviruses (dated by TCRdb to the early 2020s). About the investigation overall: In the ViraFEST assay, PBMCs were cultured with antigen for less than 12 days, after which TCR beta CDR3s were sequenced to identify clonal expansions specific to the antigen. An HIV-1 Nef peptide pool or a no-peptide culture served as the negative reference condition. Patient-derived lymphoblastoid cell lines were used to map the HLA restriction of shared crossreactive spike epitopes. At the level of individual TCR clonotypes, the study evaluated whether memory CD4+ T cells crossreact between the spike proteins of SARS-CoV-2 and those of common cold coronaviruses. The Adaptive Biotechnologies TCR-sequencing kit was used to sequence samples from three pre-COVID donors and the naive versus memory experiments, while other data came from Illumina-based sequencing. Expansion assays from other donors in the study were sequenced with a different, Illumina-based TCR-beta assay.

Note on this clone: This clone's antigen is unknown. There are no base qualities to consult, and no much larger clone falls within one base.

Library creation used the immunoSEQ multiplex PCR assay. The paper's processing steps were these. During preprocessing, nonproductive sequences were discarded, as were any CDR3s that did not begin with C, did not end with F or W, or were shorter than 7 amino acids. The MANAFEST web app identified antigen-specific clonotypes based on expansion compared with the reference and other culture wells. A clone was considered positive if significant expansion relative to the reference culture was observed in 2 of 3 replicate wells at an FDR below 0.05. For a clone to be considered positive, significant expansion relative to all other tandem wells and an odds ratio above 5 were also required. CDR3 homology was quantified as pairwise Levenshtein distance, calculated with the stringdist R package after three terminal residues were trimmed from each end. This is the immuneACCESS table as TCRdb keeps it, with only in-frame sequences that have V and J called. A part of the clones is gone; compared with another copy, unresolved V genes explain less than half, and the rest is unexplained. The V and J calls and the clone size are those of that table, but D and trimming were determined from the DNA. The sample table records around 20,000 clones; about three quarters of these occur just once. The ten most abundant clones make up 19% of the sample.

Broader findings and caveats from the paper: Crossreactivity analysis was centred on spike protein, so crossreactivity against other viral proteins was not assessed. The study was limited by small numbers of patients and tested TCRs. Approximately 69% of donors had memory CD4+ clonotypes that crossrecognized SARS-CoV-2 and at least one common cold coronavirus spike. Pre-pandemic and post-infection samples were not both contributed by any donor, so tracing of the source of pre-existing responses was limited. Significantly weaker SARS-CoV-2-driven expansion was shown by crossreactive clones than by monoreactive clones, consistent with antigenic imprinting.

The germline V gene (reference sequence) sets CDR1 to SGHAT and CDR2 to FQDESV. Trimming accounts for 10 bases at V and 5 bases at J, while the number of junction bases matched to no gene is 16. Including the terminal cysteine and phenylalanine, the CDR3 comprises 15 residues. Of the read, only the CDR3 DNA is kept; its 45 bases are in frame from base 1. CD4+ T cells from unexposed donors were collected before the COVID-19 pandemic (2011-2018). After around 10 days of culture, CD4+ T cells were isolated with the EasySep CD4+ T cell isolation kit. As far as cell numbers permitted, CD4+ T cells from unexposed donors were tested for reactivity against SARS-CoV-2 S and N as well as four spike pools from common cold coronaviruses. About 1.8 million PBMCs per well were cultured in IMDM with roughly 5% human AB serum and about 9.2 IU/ml IL-2. Half of the culture medium was replaced with fresh IL-2-containing medium on days 3 and 7. Triplicate replicate wells were generally used for each peptide culture condition. Leukapheresis product for the unexposed donors was bought commercially. Ficoll-Paque PLUS gradient centrifugation was used to isolate PBMCs from leukapheresis product or whole blood. PBMCs were either used fresh in the expansion assay or cryopreserved at -140 degrees C. The QIAamp Micro DNA Kit was used to extract genomic DNA from the CD4+ T cells.

The sample taken for sequencing was CD4+ T cells from PBMCs, cultured in vitro. This sequence originates from a human donor in good health. The sequence joins TRBV11-1 to TRBJ2-7, with TRBD1 matching 8 junction bases. The DNA is as follows: TGTGCCACAGGGACAGGTGATTTGGGGGCCCACGAGCAGTACTTC. It translates as CATGTGDLGAHEQYF.